Sequencing of this T cell receptor beta chain was carried out in a study of blood T cell repertoires in COVID-19. Using immunoSEQ multiplex PCR, the repertoire was profiled, and TCRdb retains in-frame clones only, with some absent. The data show 150,000 to 200,000 clones, roughly 90% seen once. Only one count was recorded for this clone. The sequencing sample was made of peripheral blood. This sequence was found in a man in his 60s with active or convalescent COVID-19.

This CDR3 is CASSQQGFGEKLFF. CDR3 DNA: TGTGCCAGCAGTCAACAGGGGTTTGGTGAAAAACTGTTTTTT. The V and J genes are TRBV28 and TRBJ1-4, with 7 positions matching TRBD1. The CDR3 length is 14 residues. Germline-derived CDR1 and CDR2 are MDHEN and SYDVKM. V lost 5 bases, J lost 7 bases, and 7 bases stayed unmatched.